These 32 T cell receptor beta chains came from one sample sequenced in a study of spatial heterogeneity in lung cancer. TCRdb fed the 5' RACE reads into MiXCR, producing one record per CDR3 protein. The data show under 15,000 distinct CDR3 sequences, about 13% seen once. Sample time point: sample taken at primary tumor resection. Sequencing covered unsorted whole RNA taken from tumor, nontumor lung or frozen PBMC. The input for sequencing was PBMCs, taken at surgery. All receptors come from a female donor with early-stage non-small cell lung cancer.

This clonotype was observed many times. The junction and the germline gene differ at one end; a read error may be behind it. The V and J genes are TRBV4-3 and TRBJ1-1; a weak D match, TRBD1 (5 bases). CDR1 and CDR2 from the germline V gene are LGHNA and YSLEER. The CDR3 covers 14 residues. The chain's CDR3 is CASSQGRGYTEAFF. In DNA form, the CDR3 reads TGCGCCAGCAGCCAGGGGAGGGGCTACACCGAAGCTTTCTTT.

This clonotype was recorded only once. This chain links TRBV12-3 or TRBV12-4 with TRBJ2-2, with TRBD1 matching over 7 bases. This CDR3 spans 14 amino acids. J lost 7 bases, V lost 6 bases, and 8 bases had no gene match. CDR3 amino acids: CASSVTGIGGELFF. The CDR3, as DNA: TGTGCCAGCAGCGTGACAGGGATCGGCGGGGAGCTGTTTTTT.

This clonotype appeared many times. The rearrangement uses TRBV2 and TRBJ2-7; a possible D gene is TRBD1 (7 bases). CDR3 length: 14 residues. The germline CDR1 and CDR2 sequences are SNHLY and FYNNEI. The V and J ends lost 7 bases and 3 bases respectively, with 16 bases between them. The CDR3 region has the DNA TGTGCCAGCACCCAGGGGGGAGTGGGCTACGAGCAGTACTTC. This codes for CASTQGGVGYEQYF.

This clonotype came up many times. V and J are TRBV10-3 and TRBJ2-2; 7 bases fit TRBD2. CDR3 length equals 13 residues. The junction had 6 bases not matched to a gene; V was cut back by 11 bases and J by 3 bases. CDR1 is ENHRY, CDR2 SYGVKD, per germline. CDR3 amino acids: CAAGAGDTGELFF. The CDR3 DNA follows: TGTGCCGCCGGGGCGGGAGACACCGGGGAGCTGTTTTTT.

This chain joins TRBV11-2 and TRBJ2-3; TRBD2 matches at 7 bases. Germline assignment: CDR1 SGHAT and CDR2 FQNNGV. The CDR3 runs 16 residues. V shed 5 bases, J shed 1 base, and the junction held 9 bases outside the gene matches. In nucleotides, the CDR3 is TGTGCCAGCAGCCCCTCCTGGGGGGGGGGCACAGATACGCAGTATTTT. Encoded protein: CASSPSWGGGTDTQYF.

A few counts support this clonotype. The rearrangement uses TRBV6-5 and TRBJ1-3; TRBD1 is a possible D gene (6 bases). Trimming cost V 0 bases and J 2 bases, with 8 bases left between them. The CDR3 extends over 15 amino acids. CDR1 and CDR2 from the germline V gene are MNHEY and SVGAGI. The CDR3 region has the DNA TGTGCCAGCAGTTACTCCTGGGGGCCTGGAAACACCATATATTTT. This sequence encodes CASSYSWGPGNTIYF.

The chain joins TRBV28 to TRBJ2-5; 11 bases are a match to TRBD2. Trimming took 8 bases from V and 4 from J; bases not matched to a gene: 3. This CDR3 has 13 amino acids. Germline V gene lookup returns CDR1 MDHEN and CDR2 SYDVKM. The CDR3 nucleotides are TGTGCCAGCGTGACTAGCGGGACAGAGACCCAGTACTTC. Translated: CASVTSGTETQYF.

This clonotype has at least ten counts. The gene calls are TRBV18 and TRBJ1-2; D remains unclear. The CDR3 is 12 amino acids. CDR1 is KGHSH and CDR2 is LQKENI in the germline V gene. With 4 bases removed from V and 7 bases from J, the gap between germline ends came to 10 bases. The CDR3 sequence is CASSLLGGGYTF. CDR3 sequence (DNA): TGTGCCAGCTCACTTCTAGGAGGTGGCTACACCTTC.

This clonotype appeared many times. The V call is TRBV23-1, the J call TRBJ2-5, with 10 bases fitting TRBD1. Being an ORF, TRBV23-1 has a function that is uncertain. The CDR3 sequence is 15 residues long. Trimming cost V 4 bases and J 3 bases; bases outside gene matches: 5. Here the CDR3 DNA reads TGCGCCAGCAGTCCGGGGACAGGGGCCAAAGAGACCCAGTACTTC. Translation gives CASSPGTGAKETQYF.

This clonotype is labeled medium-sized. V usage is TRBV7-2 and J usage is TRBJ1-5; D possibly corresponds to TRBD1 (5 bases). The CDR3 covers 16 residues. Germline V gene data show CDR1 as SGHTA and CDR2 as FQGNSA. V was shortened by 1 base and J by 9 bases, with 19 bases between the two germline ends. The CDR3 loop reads CASSLGSGPGRRPQHF. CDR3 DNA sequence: TGTGCCAGCAGCTTAGGTTCGGGGCCGGGAAGGAGGCCCCAGCATTTT.

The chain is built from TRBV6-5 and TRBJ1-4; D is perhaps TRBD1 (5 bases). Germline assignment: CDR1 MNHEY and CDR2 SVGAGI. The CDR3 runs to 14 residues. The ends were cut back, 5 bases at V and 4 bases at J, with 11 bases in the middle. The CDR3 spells CASSRDRVNEKLFF. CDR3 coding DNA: TGTGCCAGCAGTCGGGACCGAGTTAATGAAAAACTGTTTTTT.

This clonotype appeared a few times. CDR3 region: CSSREGADTQYF. The CDR3 DNA sequence: TGCAGCTCCCGAGAGGGGGCAGATACGCAGTATTTT. The gene calls are TRBV29-1 and TRBJ2-3; TRBD1 is a possible D gene (6 bases). The germline CDR1 and CDR2 sequences are SQVTM and ANQGSEA. With 8 bases removed from V and 4 bases from J, the gap between germline ends came to 13 bases. The CDR3 loop spans 12 amino acids.

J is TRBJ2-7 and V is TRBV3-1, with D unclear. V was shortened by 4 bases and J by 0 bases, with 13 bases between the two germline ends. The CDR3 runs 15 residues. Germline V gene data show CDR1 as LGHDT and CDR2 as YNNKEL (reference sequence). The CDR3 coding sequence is TGTGCCAGCAGCCTCTATGACGGTCCCTCCTACGAGCAGTACTTC. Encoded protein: CASSLYDGPSYEQYF.

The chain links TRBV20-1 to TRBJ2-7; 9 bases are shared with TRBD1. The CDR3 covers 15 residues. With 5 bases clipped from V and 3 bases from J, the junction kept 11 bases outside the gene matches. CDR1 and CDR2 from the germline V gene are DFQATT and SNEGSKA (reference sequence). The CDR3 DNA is TGCAGTGCTGGAGCTCCAGGACAGGGGTTCTACGAGCAGTACTTC. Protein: CSAGAPGQGFYEQYF.

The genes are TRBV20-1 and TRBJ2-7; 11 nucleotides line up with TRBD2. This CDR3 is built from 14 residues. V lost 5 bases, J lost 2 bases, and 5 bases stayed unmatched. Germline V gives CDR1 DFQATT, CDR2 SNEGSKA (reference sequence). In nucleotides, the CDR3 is TGCAGTGCTCCGACTAGCGGGAAAGCCTACGAGCAGTACTTC. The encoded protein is CSAPTSGKAYEQYF.

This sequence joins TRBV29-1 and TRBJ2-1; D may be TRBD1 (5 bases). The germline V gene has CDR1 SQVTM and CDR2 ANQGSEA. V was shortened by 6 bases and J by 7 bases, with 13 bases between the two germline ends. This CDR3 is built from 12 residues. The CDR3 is CSVRQHGNEQFF. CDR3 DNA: TGCAGCGTACGACAGCATGGGAATGAGCAGTTCTTC.

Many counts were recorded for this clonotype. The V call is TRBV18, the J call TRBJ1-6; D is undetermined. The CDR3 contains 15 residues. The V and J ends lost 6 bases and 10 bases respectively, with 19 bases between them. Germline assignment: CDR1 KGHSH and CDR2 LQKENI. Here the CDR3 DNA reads TGTGCCAGCTCCCCTGCACCGGGCCACCCGTCACCCCTCCACTTT. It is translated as CASSPAPGHPSPLHF. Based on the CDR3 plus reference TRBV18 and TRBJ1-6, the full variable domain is NAGVMQNPRHLVRRRGQEARLRCSPMKGHSHVYWYRQLPEEGLKFMVYLQKENIIDESGMPKERFSAEFPKEGPSILRIQQVVRGDSAAYFCASSPAPGHPSPLHFGNGTRLTVT.

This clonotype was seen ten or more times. CDR3 residues: CASSPSGATAEAFF. The CDR3, as DNA: TGTGCCAGCAGCCCGAGCGGGGCTACGGCTGAAGCTTTCTTT. This sequence joins TRBV11-3 and TRBJ1-1, with D possibly matching TRBD1 (5 bases). This CDR3 region has 14 residues. Trimming shortened V by 5 bases and J by 6 bases, and 16 bases separated the two germline ends. Germline CDR1 SGHNT, CDR2 YENEEA.

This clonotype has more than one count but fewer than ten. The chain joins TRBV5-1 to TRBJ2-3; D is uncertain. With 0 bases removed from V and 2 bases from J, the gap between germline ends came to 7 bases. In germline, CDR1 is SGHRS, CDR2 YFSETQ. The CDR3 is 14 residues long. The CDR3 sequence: CASSLGRVTDTQYF. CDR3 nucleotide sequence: TGCGCCAGCAGCTTGGGTAGGGTCACAGATACGCAGTATTTT. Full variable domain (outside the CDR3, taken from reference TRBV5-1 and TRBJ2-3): KAGVTQTPRYLIKTRGQQVTLSCSPISGHRSVSWYQQTPGQGLQFLFEYFSETQRNKGNFPGRFSGRQFSNSRSEMNVSTLELGDSALYLCASSLGRVTDTQYFGPGTRLTVL.

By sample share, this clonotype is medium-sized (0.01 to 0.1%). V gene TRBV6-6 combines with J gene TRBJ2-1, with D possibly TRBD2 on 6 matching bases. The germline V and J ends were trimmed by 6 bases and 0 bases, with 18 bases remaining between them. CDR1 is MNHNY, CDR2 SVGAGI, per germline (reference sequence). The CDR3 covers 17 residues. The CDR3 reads CASSPHTSRSSYNEQFF. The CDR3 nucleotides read TGTGCCAGCAGCCCCCACACTAGCAGAAGCTCCTACAATGAGCAGTTCTTC.

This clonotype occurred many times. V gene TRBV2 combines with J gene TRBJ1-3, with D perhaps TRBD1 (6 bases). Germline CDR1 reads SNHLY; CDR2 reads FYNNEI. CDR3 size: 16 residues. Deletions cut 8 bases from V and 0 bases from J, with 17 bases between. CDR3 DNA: TGTGCCAGCCTCTTCGGGGGGCCTGCCTCTGGAAACACCATATATTTT. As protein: CASLFGGPASGNTIYF.

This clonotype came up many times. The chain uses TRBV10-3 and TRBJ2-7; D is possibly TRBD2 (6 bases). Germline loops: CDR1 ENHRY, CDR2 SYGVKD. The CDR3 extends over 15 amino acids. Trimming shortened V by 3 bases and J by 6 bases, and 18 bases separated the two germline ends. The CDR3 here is CAISDSTRRGGEQYF. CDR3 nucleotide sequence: TGTGCCATCAGTGACTCTACCAGGAGGGGAGGCGAGCAGTACTTC.

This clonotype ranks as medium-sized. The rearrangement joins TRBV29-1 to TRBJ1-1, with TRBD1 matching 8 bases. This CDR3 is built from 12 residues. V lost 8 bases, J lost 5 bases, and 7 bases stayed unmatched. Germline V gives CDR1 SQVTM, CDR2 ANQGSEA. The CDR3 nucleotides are TGCAGCACCAGGGGGCCGGGGACTGAAGCTTTCTTT. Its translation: CSTRGPGTEAFF.

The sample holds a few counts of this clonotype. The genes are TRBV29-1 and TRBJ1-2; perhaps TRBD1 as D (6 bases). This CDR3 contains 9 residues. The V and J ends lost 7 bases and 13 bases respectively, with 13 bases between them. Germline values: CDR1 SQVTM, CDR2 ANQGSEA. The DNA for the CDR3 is TGCAGCGGTCGGACAGAAGGCACCTTC. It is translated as CSGRTEGTF.

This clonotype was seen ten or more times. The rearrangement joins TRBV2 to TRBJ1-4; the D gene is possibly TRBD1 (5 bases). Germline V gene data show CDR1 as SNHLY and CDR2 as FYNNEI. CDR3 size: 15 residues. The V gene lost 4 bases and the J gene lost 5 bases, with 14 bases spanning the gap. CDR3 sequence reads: CASSGGQTINEKLFF. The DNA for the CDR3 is TGTGCCAGCAGTGGCGGACAAACGATCAATGAAAAACTGTTTTTT. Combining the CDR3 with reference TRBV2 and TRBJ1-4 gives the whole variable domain EPEVTQTPSHQVTQMGQEVILRCVPISNHLYFYWYRQILGQKVEFLVSFYNNEISEKSEIFDDQFSVERPDGSNFTLKIRSTKLEDSAMYFCASSGGQTINEKLFFGSGTQLSVL.

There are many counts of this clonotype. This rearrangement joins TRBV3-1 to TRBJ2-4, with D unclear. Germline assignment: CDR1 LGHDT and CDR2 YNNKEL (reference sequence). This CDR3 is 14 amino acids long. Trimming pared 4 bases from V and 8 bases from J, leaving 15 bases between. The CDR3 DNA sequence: TGTGCCAGCAGCCGAGAAGGTTCAACGGACATTCAGTACTTC. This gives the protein CASSREGSTDIQYF.

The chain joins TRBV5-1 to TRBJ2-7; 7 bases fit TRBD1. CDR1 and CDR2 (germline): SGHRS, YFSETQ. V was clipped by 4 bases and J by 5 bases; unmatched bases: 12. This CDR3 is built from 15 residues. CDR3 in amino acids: CASSQTGTAPDEQYF. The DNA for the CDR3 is TGCGCCAGCAGCCAGACCGGGACAGCCCCCGACGAGCAGTACTTC.

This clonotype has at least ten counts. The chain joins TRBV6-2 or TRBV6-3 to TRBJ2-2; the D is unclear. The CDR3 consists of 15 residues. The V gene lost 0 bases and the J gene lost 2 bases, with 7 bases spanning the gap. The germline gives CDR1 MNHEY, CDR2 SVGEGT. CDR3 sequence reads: CASSYSSVNTGELFF. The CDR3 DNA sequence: TGTGCCAGCAGTTACTCGAGTGTTAACACCGGGGAGCTGTTTTTT.

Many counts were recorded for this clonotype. CDR3 loop: CASLDEGGETQYF. CDR3 DNA sequence: TGTGCCAGTCTTGATGAGGGAGGAGAGACCCAGTACTTC. This chain uses TRBV25-1 with TRBJ2-5; D is perhaps TRBD2 (6 bases). Germline CDR1 MGHDK, CDR2 SYGVNS. V lost 9 bases and J 4 bases, leaving 15 bases between the germline ends. The CDR3 loop spans 13 amino acids.

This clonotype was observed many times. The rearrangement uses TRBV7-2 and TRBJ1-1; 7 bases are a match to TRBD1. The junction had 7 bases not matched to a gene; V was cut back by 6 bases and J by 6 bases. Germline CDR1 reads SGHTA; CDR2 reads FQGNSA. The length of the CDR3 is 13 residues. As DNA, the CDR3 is TGTGCCAGCAGACCAGACAGGGACGCTGAAGCTTTCTTT. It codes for CASRPDRDAEAFF.

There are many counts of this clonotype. The CDR3 nucleotides are TGTGCCAGCAGCTTAGTAACAGGGACCTACGAGCAGTACTTC. Translated: CASSLVTGTYEQYF. V usage is TRBV7-2 and J usage is TRBJ2-7, with D perhaps TRBD1 (6 bases). Germline CDR1 and CDR2: SGHTA and FQGNSA. Deletions cut 1 base from V and 2 bases from J, with 9 bases between. The CDR3 is made up of 14 amino acids.

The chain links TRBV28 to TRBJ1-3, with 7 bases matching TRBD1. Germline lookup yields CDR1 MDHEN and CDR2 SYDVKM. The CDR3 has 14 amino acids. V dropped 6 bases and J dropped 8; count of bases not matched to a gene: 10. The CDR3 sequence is CASSRTGSGDTIYF. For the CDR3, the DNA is TGTGCCAGCAGCCGGACAGGCTCAGGAGACACCATATATTTT.